Listed here are 20 T cell receptor beta chains from one sample, sequenced in a study of siplizumab effects on memory and regulatory T cells (dated by TCRdb to the late 2010s). Libraries were made using the immunoSEQ multiplex PCR assay. TCRdb provides this immuneACCESS table in a form limited to in-frame rearrangements. Some clones are lacking; in checked studies, under half of them reflect an unresolved V gene, and why the rest are absent is not known. For this sample the table gives about 100,000 clones, of which roughly 94% were detected only once. The top ten hold about 1.2% of the sample. The material sequenced was non-Treg CD4+ T cells sorted from blood. Taken with the paper, the label for cell subset or site translates to: FACS-sorted unstimulated CD4+ non-regulatory T cells. These TCRs come from a human donor in good health.

The V gene is TRBV14, the J gene TRBJ1-1; D is possibly TRBD1 (5 bases). The CDR3 covers 14 residues. Germline V lookup: CDR1 SGHDN, CDR2 FVKESK. V shed 4 bases and J shed 5 bases, with 14 bases lying between them. CDR3 loop: CASSRGLGVTEAFF. The CDR3 DNA reads TGTGCCAGCAGCCGCGGATTGGGGGTGACTGAAGCTTTCTTT.

The chain carries TRBV30 and TRBJ2-7, with D possibly matching TRBD2 (6 bases). The V end lost 2 bases, the J end lost 4 bases, and 12 bases lay between the germline ends. Germline V lookup: CDR1 GTSNPN, CDR2 SVGIG (reference sequence). This CDR3 is built from 13 residues. The CDR3 is CAWSWGLPYEQYF. The CDR3 nucleotides read TGTGCCTGGAGTTGGGGACTGCCTTACGAGCAGTACTTC. The complete variable domain, with remaining parts taken from reference TRBV30 and TRBJ2-7, reads SQTIHQWPATLVQPVGSPLSLECTVEGTSNPNLYWYRQAAGRGLQLLFYSVGIGQISSEVPQNLSASRPQDRQFILSSKKLLLSDSGFYLCAWSWGLPYEQYFGPGTRLTVT.

The chain uses TRBV7-9 and TRBJ1-1; maybe TRBD1 (6 bases). The CDR3 runs 15 residues. Trimming shortened V by 10 bases and J by 0 bases, and 18 bases separated the two germline ends. Germline V gene lookup returns CDR1 SEHNR and CDR2 FQNEAQ (reference sequence). CDR3 protein: CATLVPDRLNTEAFF. The CDR3 nucleotides read TGTGCCACCCTCGTCCCGGACAGATTGAACACTGAAGCTTTCTTT.

The chain uses TRBV5-1 and TRBJ2-3; D tentatively fits TRBD1 or TRBD2 (5 bases each). The CDR3 has 14 residues. The V gene lost 4 bases and the J gene lost 2 bases, with 11 bases spanning the gap. CDR1 is SGHRS and CDR2 is YFSETQ in the germline V gene. CDR3: CASSQGPHTDTQYF. The CDR3 DNA follows: TGCGCCAGCAGCCAGGGACCACACACAGATACGCAGTATTTT.

V usage is TRBV15 and J usage is TRBJ1-2; D is uncertain. From germline, CDR1 is LNHNV and CDR2 YYDKDF (reference sequence). The length of the CDR3 is 15 residues. V lost 0 bases, J lost 12 bases, and 20 bases lay in between. CDR3 in DNA: TGTGCCACCAGCAGAGAGCTCTTCAGGACTGCGCTGAACACCTTC. Translation gives CATSRELFRTALNTF. The full variable domain, with the rest looked up from reference TRBV15 and TRBJ1-2, is DAMVIQNPRYQVTQFGKPVTLSCSQTLNHNVMYWYQQKSSQAPKLLFHYYDKDFNNEADTPDNFQSRRPNTSFCFLDIRSPGLGDTAMYLCATSRELFRTALNTFGSGTRLTVV.

J is TRBJ2-7 and V is TRBV9, with unresolved D. Trimming left V 0 bases short and J 0 bases short, with 7 bases between. The length of the CDR3 is 14 residues. Germline V CDR1 and CDR2: SGDLS, YYNGEE. CDR3 amino acids: CASSVVESSYEQYF. The CDR3 DNA follows: TGTGCCAGCAGCGTAGTGGAGAGCTCCTACGAGCAGTACTTC. Based on the CDR3 plus reference TRBV9 and TRBJ2-7, the full variable domain is DSGVTQTPKHLITATGQRVTLRCSPRSGDLSVYWYQQSLDQGLQFLIQYYNGEERAKGNILERFSAQQFPDLHSELNLSSLELGDSALYFCASSVVESSYEQYFGPGTRLTVT.

This chain connects TRBV28 to TRBJ1-2; D call uncertain. The V end lost 6 bases, the J end lost 3 bases, and 11 bases lay between the germline ends. This CDR3 has 13 residues. Germline lookup yields CDR1 MDHEN and CDR2 SYDVKM. This chain's CDR3 is CASSKTQDYGYTF. The CDR3 DNA sequence: TGTGCCAGCAGCAAAACGCAAGACTATGGCTACACCTTC.

J is TRBJ1-2 and V is TRBV20-1; D unresolved. CDR3 size: 11 residues. Germline CDR1 reads DFQATT; CDR2 reads SNEGSKA (reference sequence). In DNA form, the CDR3 reads TGCAGCCCCTGGGCAAACTATGGCTACACCTTC. Residues: CSPWANYGYTF.

This chain joins TRBV19 and TRBJ1-1; TRBD1 might be the D (5 bases). This CDR3 contains 18 residues. Trimming removed 7 bases from V and 0 bases from J, with 24 bases in between. Germline CDR1 reads LNHDA; CDR2 reads SQIVND (reference sequence). The CDR3 here is CASTYYLGGIGMNTEAFF. CDR3 coding DNA: TGTGCCAGTACCTATTATCTTGGGGGAATTGGAATGAACACTGAAGCTTTCTTT. Supplemented by reference TRBV19 and TRBJ1-1, the full variable domain reads DGGITQSPKYLFRKEGQNVTLSCEQNLNHDAMYWYRQDPGQGLRLIYYSQIVNDFQKGDIAEGYSVSREKKESFPLTVTSAQKNPTAFYLCASTYYLGGIGMNTEAFFGQGTRLTVV.

This chain links TRBV30 with TRBJ2-7; 13 bases align to TRBD2. The V and J ends lost 4 bases and 0 bases, in that order; junction bases with no gene match: 12. Germline assignment: CDR1 GTSNPN and CDR2 SVGIG (reference sequence). This CDR3 is 18 amino acids long. CDR3 residues: CAWKPGLAGEYFSYEQYF. CDR3 coding DNA: TGTGCCTGGAAGCCTGGACTAGCGGGAGAATATTTCTCCTACGAGCAGTACTTC. Based on the CDR3 plus reference TRBV30 and TRBJ2-7, the full variable domain is SQTIHQWPATLVQPVGSPLSLECTVEGTSNPNLYWYRQAAGRGLQLLFYSVGIGQISSEVPQNLSASRPQDRQFILSSKKLLLSDSGFYLCAWKPGLAGEYFSYEQYFGPGTRLTVT.

This chain joins TRBV19 and TRBJ1-2, with no clear D. Deletions cut 6 bases from V and 8 bases from J, with 16 bases between. This CDR3 comprises 13 residues. Looked up from germline, CDR1 is LNHDA and CDR2 is SQIVND (reference sequence). CDR3 residues: CASRTPGAGGYTF. The CDR3 region has the DNA TGTGCCAGTAGGACCCCGGGTGCTGGAGGCTACACCTTC. Filled out from reference TRBV19 and TRBJ1-2, the complete variable domain reads DGGITQSPKYLFRKEGQNVTLSCEQNLNHDAMYWYRQDPGQGLRLIYYSQIVNDFQKGDIAEGYSVSREKKESFPLTVTSAQKNPTAFYLCASRTPGAGGYTFGSGTRLTVV.

This clone was picked up one time. J is TRBJ2-7 and V is TRBV5-1, with TRBD2 matching 11 bases. The CDR3 runs to 13 residues. V gave up 4 bases and J gave up 5 bases; unmatched junction bases: 2. Germline CDR1 SGHRS, CDR2 YFSETQ. The CDR3 spells CASSAGLADEQYF. The CDR3 DNA reads as TGCGCCAGCAGCGCGGGACTAGCGGACGAGCAGTACTTC.

The genes are TRBV4-1 and TRBJ2-1; 16 nucleotides align to TRBD2. Germline CDR1 and CDR2: MGHRA and YSYEKL. Losses at the gene ends were 8 bases for V and 5 bases for J; bases not matched to a gene: 6. The CDR3 consists of 16 residues. In DNA form, the CDR3 reads TGCGCCAGCGGGACTAGCGGGAGGGCTTTGCACAATGAGCAGTTCTTC. This encodes CASGTSGRALHNEQFF.

The J gene is TRBJ1-2, the V gene TRBV28, with 9 nucleotides matching TRBD1. This CDR3 contains 15 residues. J gave up 6 bases and V 5 bases, and 10 bases lay outside the gene matches. Germline V gene lookup returns CDR1 MDHEN and CDR2 SYDVKM. The CDR3 sequence: CASSVMTGTGNGYTF. CDR3 in DNA: TGTGCCAGCAGTGTAATGACCGGGACAGGGAATGGCTACACCTTC.

The CDR3 here is CASRSSYNSPLHF. CDR3 coding DNA: TGTGCCAGCAGGAGCTCCTATAATTCACCCCTCCACTTT. The chain uses TRBV6-5 and TRBJ1-6; D uncertain. This CDR3 comprises 13 residues. Trimming stripped 6 bases from V and 0 bases from J, with 3 bases between. Germline lookup yields CDR1 MNHEY and CDR2 SVGAGI.

The genes are TRBV5-4 and TRBJ2-7; D might be TRBD1 or TRBD2, each matching 5 bases. The CDR3 has 14 residues. Germline assignment: CDR1 SGHNT and CDR2 YYREEE (reference sequence). Trimming removed 5 bases from V and 5 bases from J, with 17 bases in between. The CDR3 reads CASSRPPGTDEQYF. CDR3 coding DNA: TGTGCCAGCAGTCGACCCCCCGGGACCGACGAGCAGTACTTC.

The chain combines TRBV5-1 with TRBJ2-2; 8 bases agree with TRBD2. The V segment lost 4 bases and the J segment 2 bases; nucleotides outside the gene matches: 16. From germline, CDR1 is SGHRS and CDR2 YFSETQ. This CDR3 spans 19 amino acids. CDR3 in DNA: TGCGCCAGCAGCCTGGGAGGGCTAGCGGGCGCAATTAACACCGGGGAGCTGTTTTTT. It is translated as CASSLGGLAGAINTGELFF.

This chain connects TRBV14 to TRBJ2-2; D not certain. The CDR3 loop spans 14 amino acids. With 3 bases removed from V and 4 bases from J, the gap between germline ends came to 9 bases. The germline gives CDR1 SGHDN, CDR2 FVKESK. CDR3 nucleotides: TGTGCCAGCAGCCACGTCACCCTCACCGGGGAGCTGTTTTTT. Amino acids: CASSHVTLTGELFF.

A single count supports this clone. The chain carries TRBV19 and TRBJ1-2; TRBD1 might be the D (5 bases). V dropped 3 bases and J dropped 6 bases, with 11 bases sitting between them. The CDR3 is made up of 13 amino acids. Germline CDR1 reads LNHDA; CDR2 reads SQIVND (reference sequence). The CDR3 is CASSIGTRDGYTF. CDR3 coding DNA: TGTGCCAGTAGTATCGGGACCCGGGATGGCTACACCTTC.

This chain links TRBV18 with TRBJ1-5; D unresolved. This CDR3 comprises 14 residues. CDR1 and CDR2 from the germline V gene are KGHSH and LQKENI. V was pared by 2 bases and J by 0 bases, with 5 bases between. The CDR3 here is CASSPGNSNQPQHF. CDR3 DNA: TGTGCCAGCTCACCAGGGAATAGCAATCAGCCCCAGCATTTT.